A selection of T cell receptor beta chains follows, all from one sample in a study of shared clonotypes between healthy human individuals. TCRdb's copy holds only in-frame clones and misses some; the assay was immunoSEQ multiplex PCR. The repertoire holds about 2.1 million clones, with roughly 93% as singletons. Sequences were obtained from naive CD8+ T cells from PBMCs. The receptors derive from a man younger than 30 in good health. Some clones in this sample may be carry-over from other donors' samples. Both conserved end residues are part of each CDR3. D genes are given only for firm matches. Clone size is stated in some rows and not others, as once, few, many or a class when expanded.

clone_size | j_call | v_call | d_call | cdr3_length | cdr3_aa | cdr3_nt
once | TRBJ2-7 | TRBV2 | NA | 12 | CASLRAVGEQYF | TGTGCCAGCTTGAGGGCCGTGGGGGAGCAGTACTTC
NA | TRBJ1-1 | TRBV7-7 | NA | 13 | CASSRNSNTEAFF | TGTGCCAGCAGCCGAAACAGTAACACTGAAGCTTTCTTT
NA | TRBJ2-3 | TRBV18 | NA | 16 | CASSPFPPGYADTQYF | TGTGCCAGCTCCCCCTTCCCGCCAGGGTATGCAGATACGCAGTATTTT
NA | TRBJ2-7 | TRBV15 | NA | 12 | CATSSESYEQYF | TGTGCCACCAGTAGCGAGTCCTACGAGCAGTACTTC
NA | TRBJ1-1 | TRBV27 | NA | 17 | CASSNPFGRSRNTEAFF | TGTGCCAGCAGTAACCCTTTTGGGAGGAGTAGGAACACTGAAGCTTTCTTT
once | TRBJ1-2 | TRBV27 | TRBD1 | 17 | CASSPLTGTGPNYGYTF | TGTGCCAGCAGTCCACTCACCGGGACAGGTCCTAACTATGGCTACACCTTC
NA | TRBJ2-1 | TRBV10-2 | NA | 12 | CASSESVLGQFF | TGCGCCAGCAGTGAGTCGGTTCTAGGGCAGTTCTTC
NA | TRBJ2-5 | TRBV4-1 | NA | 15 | CASSQATNLKETQYF | TGCGCCAGCAGCCAAGCGACTAACCTAAAAGAGACCCAGTACTTC
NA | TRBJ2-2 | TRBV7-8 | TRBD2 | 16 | CASSSRLAGGTGELFF | TGTGCCAGCAGCAGTCGACTAGCGGGAGGTACCGGGGAGCTGTTTTTT
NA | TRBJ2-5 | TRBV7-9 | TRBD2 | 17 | CASSFPLRVAGEETQYF | TGTGCCAGCAGCTTTCCCCTCAGGGTAGCGGGAGAGGAGACCCAGTACTTC
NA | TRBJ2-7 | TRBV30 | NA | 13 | CAWRSRPSYEQYF | TGTGCCTGGAGGTCTAGACCTTCCTACGAGCAGTACTTC
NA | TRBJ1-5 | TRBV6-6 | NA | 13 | CASSYRDGQPQHF | TGTGCCAGCAGTTACCGGGACGGTCAGCCCCAGCATTTT
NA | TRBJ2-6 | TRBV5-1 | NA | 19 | CASSLNSVGDPTGANVLTF | TGCGCCAGCAGCTTGAATTCGGTGGGTGACCCAACTGGGGCCAACGTCCTGACTTTC
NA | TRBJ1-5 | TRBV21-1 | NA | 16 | CASSKGWRQGYQPQHF | TGTGCCAGCAGCAAAGGGTGGCGACAGGGCTACCAGCCCCAGCATTTT
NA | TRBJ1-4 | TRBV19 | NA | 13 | CASREGANEKLFF | TGTGCCAGTAGGGAGGGAGCTAATGAAAAACTGTTTTTT
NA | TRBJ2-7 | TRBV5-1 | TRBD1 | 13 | CASSPGTGNEQYF | TGCGCCAGCAGCCCCGGGACAGGGAACGAGCAGTACTTC
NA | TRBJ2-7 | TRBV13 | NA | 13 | CASTLGGTYEQYF | TGTGCCAGCACCCTAGGGGGGACCTACGAGCAGTACTTC
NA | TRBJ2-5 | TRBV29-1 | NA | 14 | CSVTGLLAGETQYF | TGCAGCGTTACCGGGCTCCTCGCTGGGGAGACCCAGTACTTC
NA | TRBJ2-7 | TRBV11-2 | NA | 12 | CASSLSGYEQYF | TGTGCCAGCAGCTTATCAGGGTACGAGCAGTACTTC
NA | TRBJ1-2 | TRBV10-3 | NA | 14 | CAISENGGHYGYTF | TGTGCCATCAGTGAGAATGGGGGCCACTATGGCTACACCTTC
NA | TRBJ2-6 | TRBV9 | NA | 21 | CASSTPRAYKGVDSGANVLTF | TGTGCCAGCAGCACCCCCCGGGCGTACAAAGGGGTCGACTCTGGGGCCAACGTCCTGACTTTC
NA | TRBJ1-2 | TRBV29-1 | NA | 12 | CSVLGQSYGYTF | TGCAGCGTTCTAGGACAGTCCTATGGCTACACCTTC
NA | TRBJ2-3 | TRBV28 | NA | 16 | CASIAYRDIYTDTQYF | TGTGCCAGCATCGCTTACCGGGACATTTACACAGATACGCAGTATTTT
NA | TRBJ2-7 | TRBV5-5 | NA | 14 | CASSLVPDKYEQYF | TGTGCCAGCAGCTTGGTCCCAGATAAGTACGAGCAGTACTTC
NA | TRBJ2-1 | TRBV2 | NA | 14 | CASTDGTFYNEQFF | TGTGCCAGCACGGATGGGACCTTCTACAATGAGCAGTTCTTC
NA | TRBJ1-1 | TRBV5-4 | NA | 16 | CASSLRGIKGSTEAFF | TGTGCCAGCAGCTTGCGGGGAATAAAGGGAAGCACTGAAGCTTTCTTT
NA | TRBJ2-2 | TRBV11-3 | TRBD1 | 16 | CASSGRQGEDTGELFF | TGTGCCAGCAGCGGGAGACAGGGAGAGGACACCGGGGAGCTGTTTTTT
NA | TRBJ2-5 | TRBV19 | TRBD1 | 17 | CASSITSGTGLQETQYF | TGTGCCAGTAGTATAACTTCCGGGACAGGTTTGCAAGAGACCCAGTACTTC